This T cell receptor (beta chain) was recovered during a study of blood T cell repertoires in COVID-19. Per the original data handling: Cell counts per sample came from amplifying reference gene primers. The method was immunoSEQ multiplex PCR; TCRdb's version includes in-frame clones alone and lacks a portion of them. V and J calls plus clone size are reproduced from that table; the DNA served to infer D and trimming. This table holds tens of thousands of clones, nearly 90% found once. The specimen sequenced was peripheral blood. This sequence was found in a man aged 80 or over with acute or convalescent COVID-19.

As DNA, the CDR3 is TGTGCCAGCAGCTTTTCAGGGATCACCGGGGAGCTGTTTTTT. Its protein product is CASSFSGITGELFF. V usage is TRBV11-2 and J usage is TRBJ2-2; weak D call: TRBD1 (5 bases). Trimming pared 3 bases from V and 4 bases from J, leaving 9 bases between. The germline V gene has CDR1 SGHAT and CDR2 FQNNGV. This CDR3 has 14 residues. Combining the CDR3 with reference TRBV11-2 and TRBJ2-2 gives the whole variable domain EAGVAQSPRYKIIEKRQSVAFWCNPISGHATLYWYQQILGQGPKLLIQFQNNGVVDDSQLPKDRFSAERLKGVDSTLKIQPAKLEDSAVYLCASSFSGITGELFFGEGSRLTVL.